This is a list of T cell receptor beta chains from one sample in a study of technical replicates of blood from several donors. Sequenced by immunoSEQ multiplex PCR; TCRdb stores in-frame clones only, minus some. This table has roughly 76,000 clones, 91% appearing once. Material: T cells isolated from PBMCs. These receptor sequences come from a human donor in good health. Some clones in this sample may be carry-over from other donors' samples. Each CDR3 is given with its conserved first and last residue. The D gene is left open where the match is weak. Part of the rows lack a size; the others show once, few, many or a class for expanded clones.

v_call	j_call	d_call	clone_size	cdr3_aa	cdr3_nt
TRBV6-5	TRBJ2-3	.	.	CASSSGQRSADTQYF	TGTGCCAGCAGTTCCGGACAGCGCTCCGCAGATACGCAGTATTTT
TRBV30	TRBJ1-4	TRBD1	.	CAWSVQGALEKLFF	TGTGCCTGGAGTGTACAGGGGGCCCTAGAAAAACTGTTTTTT
TRBV28	TRBJ1-2	TRBD1	.	CASGGDRDHYGYTF	TGTGCCAGCGGGGGAGACAGGGATCACTATGGCTACACCTTC
TRBV7-9	TRBJ2-7	.	.	CASSLGRDSSYEQYF	TGTGCCAGCAGCTTAGGGCGGGACTCCTCCTACGAGCAGTACTTC
TRBV14	TRBJ1-1	TRBD1	.	CASSMNRGSEAFF	TGTGCCAGCAGCATGAACAGGGGCTCTGAAGCTTTCTTT
TRBV5-5	TRBJ1-5	.	.	CASSLYQGNQPQHF	TGTGCCAGCAGCTTGTATCAGGGAAATCAGCCCCAGCATTTT
TRBV7-2	TRBJ2-3	.	.	CASSLDFTGADTQYF	TGTGCCAGCAGCTTAGATTTCACGGGGGCAGATACGCAGTATTTT
TRBV27	TRBJ1-1	.	.	CASWSVNTEAFF	TGTGCCTCCTGGAGCGTGAACACTGAAGCTTTCTTT
TRBV7-9	TRBJ2-3	.	.	CASSLDGRGSDTQYF	TGTGCCAGCAGCTTAGACGGGAGAGGGTCAGATACGCAGTATTTT
TRBV11-3	TRBJ1-1	.	.	CASSSPPGTEAFF	TGTGCCAGCAGCTCGCCTCCAGGGACTGAAGCTTTCTTT
TRBV19	TRBJ1-4	.	.	CASKPTGEKLFF	TGTGCCAGTAAGCCGACGGGAGAAAAACTGTTTTTT
TRBV9	TRBJ1-2	.	.	CASSVDLGRGSYGYTF	TGTGCCAGCAGCGTAGATTTGGGCAGGGGATCCTATGGCTACACCTTC
TRBV4-1	TRBJ2-1	.	.	CASSQDLVNEQFF	TGCGCCAGCAGCCAAGATCTAGTAAATGAGCAGTTCTTC
TRBV5-1	TRBJ2-1	TRBD2	.	CASSSGLAGYNEQFF	TGCGCCAGCAGCTCTGGACTAGCAGGGTACAATGAGCAGTTCTTC
TRBV29-1	TRBJ1-2	.	.	CSVDRGYYGYTF	TGCAGCGTTGATCGGGGATACTATGGCTACACCTTC
TRBV23-1	TRBJ2-6	.	.	CASSVDRDFSGANVLTF	TGCGCCAGCTCCGTCGACCGGGATTTCTCTGGGGCCAACGTCCTGACTTTC
TRBV6-5	TRBJ2-5	.	.	CASTSYRAGVETQYF	TGTGCCAGCACCTCTTACCGGGCAGGGGTGGAGACCCAGTACTTC
TRBV7-3	TRBJ2-1	TRBD2	.	CASSLSGLENEQFF	TGTGCCAGCAGCCTCTCGGGACTAGAGAATGAGCAGTTCTTC
TRBV10-1	TRBJ1-1	.	.	CASSRYDTLNTEAFF	TGCGCCAGCAGTCGGTATGACACATTGAACACTGAAGCTTTCTTT
TRBV4-1	TRBJ2-1	TRBD1	.	CASSILGTGVPNEQFF	TGCGCCAGCAGTATCCTCGGGACAGGGGTCCCTAATGAGCAGTTCTTC
TRBV20-1	TRBJ2-1	.	.	CSAGPYNEQFF	TGCAGTGCGGGGCCCTACAATGAGCAGTTCTTC
TRBV27	TRBJ2-3	TRBD2	.	CASSSWREEGDTQYF	TGTGCCAGCAGTTCCTGGCGGGAGGAGGGAGATACGCAGTATTTT
TRBV7-9	TRBJ2-1	TRBD2	.	CASSLLAGASYNEQFF	TGTGCCAGCAGCCTTCTAGCGGGAGCCTCCTACAATGAGCAGTTCTTC
TRBV5-1	TRBJ1-1	TRBD1	once	CASSFRTGGSEAFF	TGCGCCAGCAGCTTCAGGACAGGGGGCTCTGAAGCTTTCTTT
TRBV5-1	TRBJ2-1	.	.	CASSLATSYNEQFF	TGCGCCAGCAGCTTGGCTACCTCCTACAATGAGCAGTTCTTC
TRBV6-6	TRBJ1-4	.	.	CASSFEIATNEKLFF	TGTGCCAGCAGTTTCGAGATTGCAACTAATGAAAAACTGTTTTTT
TRBV10-3	TRBJ2-7	.	.	CAISPGSNSYEQYF	TGTGCCATCAGTCCCGGGTCTAACTCCTACGAGCAGTACTTC
TRBV5-1	TRBJ1-1	TRBD1	.	CASSVTGDGNTEAFF	TGCGCCAGCAGCGTGACAGGGGACGGGAACACTGAAGCTTTCTTT
TRBV9	TRBJ2-7	TRBD1	.	CASSPSGTGVYEQYF	TGTGCCAGCAGCCCAAGCGGAACAGGGGTCTACGAGCAGTACTTC
TRBV7-2	TRBJ1-2	.	.	CASSSYRDLGYGYTF	TGTGCCAGCAGCTCTTACAGGGACCTAGGGTATGGCTACACCTTC
TRBV5-5	TRBJ2-7	.	.	CASSRQDYEQYF	TGTGCCAGCAGCCGACAGGATTACGAGCAGTACTTC
TRBV6-5	TRBJ1-2	TRBD1	.	CASSYSRQGTYGYTF	TGTGCCAGCAGTTACTCCAGACAGGGGACCTATGGCTACACCTTC
TRBV6-1	TRBJ2-7	TRBD1	.	CASSEGTGLYEQYF	TGTGCCAGCAGTGAAGGGACAGGGTTATACGAGCAGTACTTC
TRBV7-3	TRBJ1-1	TRBD1	.	CASSLTGTTGIGAFF	TGTGCCAGCAGCTTAACGGGTACGACAGGGATTGGAGCTTTCTTT
TRBV4-3	TRBJ1-3	.	.	CASSQGSGRRDTIYF	TGCGCCAGCAGCCAAGGGTCGGGACGGAGGGACACCATATATTTT
TRBV18	TRBJ2-2	.	.	CASSPPEGGTNTGELFF	TGTGCCAGCTCACCACCAGAGGGGGGGACGAACACCGGGGAGCTGTTTTTT
TRBV28	TRBJ2-5	TRBD2	.	CASSLGTSGNQETQYF	TGTGCCAGCAGTTTAGGGACTAGCGGGAACCAAGAGACCCAGTACTTC
TRBV4-3	TRBJ2-7	TRBD2	.	CASSQDQRGSYEQYF	TGCGCCAGCAGCCAAGATCAGCGGGGCAGCTACGAGCAGTACTTC
TRBV4-3	TRBJ2-5	TRBD1	.	CASSQEDRGWETQYF	TGCGCCAGCAGCCAAGAGGACAGGGGGTGGGAGACCCAGTACTTC
TRBV2	TRBJ1-1	.	.	CASSQEGRDTEAFF	TGTGCCAGCAGTCAGGAGGGGCGGGACACTGAAGCTTTCTTT
TRBV21-1	TRBJ1-4	.	.	CASSQRSRFPATNEKLFF	TGTGCCAGCAGCCAAAGATCCAGATTCCCTGCAACTAATGAAAAACTGTTTTTT
TRBV4-1	TRBJ2-3	.	.	CASSLVGGGDGTDTQYF	TGCGCCAGCAGCCTAGTAGGAGGGGGGGATGGCACAGATACGCAGTATTTT
TRBV7-7	TRBJ1-1	.	.	CASSLGSDTEAFF	TGTGCTAGCAGCTTAGGTTCCGACACTGAAGCTTTCTTT
TRBV27	TRBJ2-1	.	.	CASTNSVGDFYNEQFF	TGTGCCAGCACAAATAGCGTAGGGGACTTCTACAATGAGCAGTTCTTC
TRBV6-4	TRBJ1-4	.	.	CASPQGPTNEKLFF	TGTGCCAGCCCCCAGGGCCCAACTAATGAAAAACTGTTTTTT